The rows below give T cell receptor beta chains drawn from one sample of a study of T cells in Graves' hyperthyroidism and ophthalmopathy. TCRdb re-called the multiplex PCR reads through MiXCR, storing one row per CDR3 protein. The table shows approximately 510,000 distinct CDR3 sequences, with about 46% occurring only once. The sample consisted of peripheral blood or thyroid tissue (not recorded which). The receptors here all came from an adult woman with Graves' disease, either hyperthyroidism or ophthalmopathy (not recorded which). CDR3s include the opening cysteine and the closing phenylalanine or tryptophan. D genes are given only for firm matches. The size entry is marked missing in some rows and otherwise reads once, few, many or a size class.

j_gene,abundance,v_gene,d_gene,CDR3nt,CDR3aa
TRBJ2-2,NA,TRBV24-1,NA,TGTGCCACCAGTGGGATGGACACCGGGGAGCTGTTTTTT,CATSGMDTGELFF
TRBJ2-5,NA,TRBV11-2,NA,TGTGCCAGCATACACCGGGACGGAGAAGAGACCCAGTACTTC,CASIHRDGEETQYF
TRBJ1-1,many,TRBV14,NA,TGTGCCAGCAGCCAAGACCCCATTACTGAAGCTTTCTTT,CASSQDPITEAFF
TRBJ2-7,once,TRBV7-2,NA,TGTGCCAGCACCCTGGGAGAGAACTCCTACGAGCAGTACTTC,CASTLGENSYEQYF
TRBJ2-2,few,TRBV6-6,NA,TGTGCCAGCAGTGCGGACATTAGGAACACCGGGGAGCTGTTTTTT,CASSADIRNTGELFF
TRBJ2-5,many,TRBV4-2,NA,TGTGCCAGCAGCCAGGGACAAGGTGGCAGGGGTTCAGGAGAGACCCAGTACTTC,CASSQGQGGRGSGETQYF
TRBJ1-5,NA,TRBV2,TRBD1,TGTGCCAGCAGAGCCCCCGGGACAGGGGCCAATAGCAATCAGCCCCAGCATTTT,CASRAPGTGANSNQPQHF
TRBJ1-6,NA,TRBV20-1,NA,TGCAGTGCTAGGGAAAACTCCTATAATTCACCCCTCCACTTT,CSARENSYNSPLHF
TRBJ2-5,NA,TRBV5-1,NA,TGCGCCAGCAGCTTAACAGCTGCCCAAGAGACCCAGTACTTC,CASSLTAAQETQYF
TRBJ1-3,NA,TRBV20-1,NA,TGCAGTGCTAGTTCGCCCGGACTCAAGGACTCTGGAAACACCATATATTTT,CSASSPGLKDSGNTIYF
TRBJ2-2,many,TRBV11-2,NA,TGTGCCAGCACCCGGCGTGGTGGGAACACCGGGGAGCTGTTTTTT,CASTRRGGNTGELFF
TRBJ2-7,NA,TRBV6-1,TRBD1,TGTGCCAGCAGTACGACAGGGGGCGAGCAGTACTTC,CASSTTGGEQYF
TRBJ2-5,NA,TRBV29-1,NA,TGCAGCGTGTGGGCCGAGGGAGAGACCCAGTACTTC,CSVWAEGETQYF
TRBJ1-4,NA,TRBV15,NA,TGTGCCGCCAGCAGCTTAACGCTCGATAATGAAAAACTGTTTTTT,CAASSLTLDNEKLFF
TRBJ2-2,NA,TRBV24-1,TRBD1,TGTGCCACCAGTGCAGGGGGTTCTTACACCGGGGAGCTGTTTTTT,CATSAGGSYTGELFF
TRBJ2-7,NA,TRBV7-9,NA,TGTGCCAGCAGCGCTGACAGCTTGAGGGGGTACGAGCAGTACTTC,CASSADSLRGYEQYF
TRBJ1-3,NA,TRBV7-2,NA,TGTGCCAGCAGCCCGACAAACTCTGGAAACACCATATATTTT,CASSPTNSGNTIYF
TRBJ2-7,many,TRBV6-5,NA,TGTGCCAGCAACTCTGGGAACTCCTACGAGCAGTACTTC,CASNSGNSYEQYF
TRBJ1-1,once,TRBV6-5,TRBD1,TGTGCCAGCAGTAGGGACAGAATAAACACTGAAGCTTTCTTT,CASSRDRINTEAFF
TRBJ1-4,once,TRBV9,TRBD1,TGTGCCAGCAGCGAGGCAGGGGGCGGGCGGCATGAAAAACTGTTTTTT,CASSEAGGGRHEKLFF
TRBJ2-5,NA,TRBV11-2,NA,TGTGCCAGCAGCTCCCCTACCGGGACCCCCTGGAATACCCAGTACTTC,CASSSPTGTPWNTQYF
TRBJ1-2,many,TRBV7-2,NA,TGTGCCAGCAGCACCCAGGGGTCGGGGGGTTGGGGCTACACCTTC,CASSTQGSGGWGYTF
TRBJ1-5,many,TRBV3-1,NA,TGTGCCAGCAGCCACGACGACTATCAGCCCCAGCATTTT,CASSHDDYQPQHF
TRBJ1-5,NA,TRBV9,NA,TGTGCCAGCAGCATCTCGGGACAAACCCAGCATTTT,CASSISGQTQHF
TRBJ2-7,NA,TRBV2,TRBD1,TGTGCCAGCAGCCCAGACAGGGGATTACGACTTGAGCAGTACTTC,CASSPDRGLRLEQYF
TRBJ2-5,NA,TRBV25-1,NA,TGTGCCAGCGTAGAAGCGGGTGAGGAGACCCAGTACTTC,CASVEAGEETQYF
TRBJ2-1,NA,TRBV11-3,NA,TGTGCCAGCAGCTTATTGAAGGGCCAAGGATCCTACAATGAGCAGTTCTTC,CASSLLKGQGSYNEQFF
TRBJ2-7,NA,TRBV29-1,NA,TGCAGCGTTGAATACAGCTACGAGCAGTACTTC,CSVEYSYEQYF
TRBJ1-6,NA,TRBV25-1,NA,TGTGCCAGCAGCTTAGCTCCGGACGGTTCTAATTCACCCCTCCACTTT,CASSLAPDGSNSPLHF
TRBJ2-7,NA,TRBV20-1,TRBD1,TGCAGTGCTGGCTCTGGACAGGGTGCCAGATACGAGCAGTACTTC,CSAGSGQGARYEQYF
TRBJ2-5,NA,TRBV7-8,NA,TGTGCCAGCAGCTTAGGGACACTGAATCAGCCCCAGTACTTC,CASSLGTLNQPQYF
TRBJ2-7,many,TRBV14,NA,TGTGCCAGCAGCCAAGCGGGGGCTACTTACGAGCAGTACTTC,CASSQAGATYEQYF
TRBJ1-5,NA,TRBV20-1,NA,TGCAGTGCTAGGGCCCAACGATGGGACCAAGAGACCCAGCATTTT,CSARAQRWDQETQHF
TRBJ2-2,NA,TRBV12-3/TRBV12-4,NA,TGTGCCAGCAGTCAACAGCGGCCTTCGAACACCGGGGAGCTGTTTTTT,CASSQQRPSNTGELFF
TRBJ1-1,many,TRBV2,NA,TGTGCCAGCAGTCCTATACAGGGCAAAGACACTGAAGCTTTCTTT,CASSPIQGKDTEAFF
TRBJ1-1,many,TRBV6-5,TRBD1,TGTGCCAGCAGCTACCGACAGGGGTGGAACACTGAAGCTTTCTTT,CASSYRQGWNTEAFF
TRBJ1-2,NA,TRBV5-1,TRBD1,TGCGCCAGCAGCTCCGGACAGGGGGAATATGGCTACACCTTC,CASSSGQGEYGYTF
TRBJ1-5,NA,TRBV29-1,NA,TGCAGCGTTGAAGATCTCAGGAATTGGAATCAGCCCCAGCATTTT,CSVEDLRNWNQPQHF
TRBJ2-2,few,TRBV29-1,TRBD1,TGCAGCGTTCGACAGGGTAGGACCGGGGAGCTGTTTTTT,CSVRQGRTGELFF
TRBJ2-7,NA,TRBV7-2,NA,TGTGCCAGCACCCCACTCCCCCTAGACAGGAACTACGAGCAGTACTTC,CASTPLPLDRNYEQYF
TRBJ1-1,few,TRBV10-2,NA,TGCGCCAGCAGTGAGGGGACCGCACCGGCCTTGATGAACACTGAAGCTTTCTTT,CASSEGTAPALMNTEAFF
TRBJ2-7,many,TRBV7-9,NA,TGTGCCAGCAGTCGGGATGGGACCTACGAGCAGTACTTC,CASSRDGTYEQYF
TRBJ2-2,few,TRBV24-1,NA,TGTGCCACCAGTGATGCTAACAGGGAGGCCGGGGAGCTGTTTTTT,CATSDANREAGELFF
TRBJ2-2,many,TRBV20-1,NA,TGCAGTGCTTCCTTATTAAACACCGGGGAGCTGTTTTTT,CSASLLNTGELFF
TRBJ2-5,NA,TRBV25-1,NA,TGTGCCAGCAGTGCGCAGACGGGACGCCCGACCCAGTACTTC,CASSAQTGRPTQYF
TRBJ2-5,NA,TRBV5-1,NA,TGCGCCAGCAGCTTGGAGGCCCAGACCCAGTACTTC,CASSLEAQTQYF
TRBJ2-7,many,TRBV20-1,TRBD2,TGCAGTGCTATGGGGACGGGACTAGCGGGAGTTAGCTACGAGCAGTACTTC,CSAMGTGLAGVSYEQYF
TRBJ1-1,NA,TRBV15,NA,TGTGCCAGCAGTTACTCTCCGGGAACCGACACTGAAGCTTTCTTT,CASSYSPGTDTEAFF
TRBJ1-2,NA,TRBV20-1,NA,TGCAGTGCTAGAGGGGGGGCGGGACGTGGCTACACCTTC,CSARGGAGRGYTF
TRBJ2-7,few,TRBV25-1,TRBD1,TGTGCCAGCAGTGAGGCTAGGGGGCACGGTGGGGAGCAGTACTTC,CASSEARGHGGEQYF
TRBJ1-2,NA,TRBV25-1,NA,TGTGCCAGCAGCAACGGACACTATGGCTACACCTTC,CASSNGHYGYTF
TRBJ1-2,NA,TRBV10-3,NA,TGTGCCATCAGTGAGTGGTATCAGAGCCAGAAGGGCTACACCTTC,CAISEWYQSQKGYTF
TRBJ2-7,few,TRBV15,NA,TGTGCCACCAGCAGAGACAGATTCTACGAGCAGTACTTC,CATSRDRFYEQYF
TRBJ2-7,many,TRBV14,NA,TGTGCCAGCAGCCAAGATAACTACTACGAGCAGTACTTC,CASSQDNYYEQYF
TRBJ1-6,NA,TRBV11-2,NA,TGTGCCAGCAGCTTAGTTGGAGTCTCCTATAATTCACCCCTCCACTTT,CASSLVGVSYNSPLHF
TRBJ2-7,few,TRBV20-1,TRBD2,TGCAGTGCTAGAGCACTAGCGGGAGGGCCATACGAGCAGTACTTC,CSARALAGGPYEQYF
TRBJ2-7,few,TRBV29-1,TRBD1,TGCAGCGTTTGGGGCACCAGGGGGCCTCCTTCCTACGAGCAGTACTTC,CSVWGTRGPPSYEQYF